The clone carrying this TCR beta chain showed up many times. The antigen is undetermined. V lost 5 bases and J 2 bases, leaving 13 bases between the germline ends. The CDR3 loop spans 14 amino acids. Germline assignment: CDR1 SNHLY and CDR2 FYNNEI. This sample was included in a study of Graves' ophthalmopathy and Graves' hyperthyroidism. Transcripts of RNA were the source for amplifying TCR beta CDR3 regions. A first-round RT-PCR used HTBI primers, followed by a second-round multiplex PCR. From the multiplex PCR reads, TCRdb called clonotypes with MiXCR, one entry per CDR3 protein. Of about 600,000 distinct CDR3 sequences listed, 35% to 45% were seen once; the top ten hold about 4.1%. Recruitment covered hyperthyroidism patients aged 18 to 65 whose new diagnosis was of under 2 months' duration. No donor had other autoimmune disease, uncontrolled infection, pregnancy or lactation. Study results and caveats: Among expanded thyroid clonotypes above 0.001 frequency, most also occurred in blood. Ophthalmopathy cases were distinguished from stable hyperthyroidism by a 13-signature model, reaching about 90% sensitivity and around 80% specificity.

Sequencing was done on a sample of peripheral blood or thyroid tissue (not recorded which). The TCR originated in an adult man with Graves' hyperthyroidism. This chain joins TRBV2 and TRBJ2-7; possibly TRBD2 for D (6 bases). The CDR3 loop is CASSSYGLPYEQYF. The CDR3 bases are TGTGCCAGCAGTAGCTACGGACTACCCTACGAGCAGTACTTC.